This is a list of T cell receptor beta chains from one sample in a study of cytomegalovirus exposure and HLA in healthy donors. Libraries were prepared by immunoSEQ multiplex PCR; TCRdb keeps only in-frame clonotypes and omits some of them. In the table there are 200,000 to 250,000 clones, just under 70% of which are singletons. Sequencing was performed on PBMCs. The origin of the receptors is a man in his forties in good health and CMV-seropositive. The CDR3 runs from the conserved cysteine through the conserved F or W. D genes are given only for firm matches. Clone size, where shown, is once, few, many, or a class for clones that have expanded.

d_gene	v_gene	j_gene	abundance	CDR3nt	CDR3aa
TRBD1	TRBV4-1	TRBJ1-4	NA	TGCGCCAGCAGCCAAAGCAGGACAGGGGATGAAAAACTGTTTTTT	CASSQSRTGDEKLFF
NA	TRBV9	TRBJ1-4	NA	TGTGCCAGCAGCGCTCGGGACCGCCCAGGAGGGTACGAAAAACTGTTTTTT	CASSARDRPGGYEKLFF
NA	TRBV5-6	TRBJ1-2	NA	TGTGCCAGCAGGGTCTTAGGAGAGCAGGGCTACACCTTC	CASRVLGEQGYTF
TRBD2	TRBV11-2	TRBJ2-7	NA	TGTGCCAGCAGCTCTACGACTAGCGGTTACGAGCAGTACTTC	CASSSTTSGYEQYF
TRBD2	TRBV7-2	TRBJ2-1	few	TGTGCCAGCAGCTTTTCCAGCGGGGGGGCGAATGAGCAGTTCTTC	CASSFSSGGANEQFF
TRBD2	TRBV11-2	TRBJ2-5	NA	TGTGCCAGCAGCTCCACTAGCGGGGGGGGAAACGGAGAGACCCAGTACTTC	CASSSTSGGGNGETQYF
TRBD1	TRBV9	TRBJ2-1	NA	TGTGCCAGCTATAGGACAGGGACAGATGAGCAGTTCTTC	CASYRTGTDEQFF
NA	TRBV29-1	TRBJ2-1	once	TGCAGCGTTGGCCACAGGGCTCCAAGAGAGTTCTTC	CSVGHRAPREFF
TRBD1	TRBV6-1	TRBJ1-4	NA	TGTGCCAGCAGTTCCCAGACAGGGGAAAATGAAAAACTGTTTTTT	CASSSQTGENEKLFF
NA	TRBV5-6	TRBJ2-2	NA	TGTGCCAGCAGCTTGGCAGGGGCAATTCTGGCCGGGGAGCTGTTTTTT	CASSLAGAILAGELFF
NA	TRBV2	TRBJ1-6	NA	TGTGCCAGCAGTGGGTATCTATGGGGGGGAAATTCACCCCTCCACTTT	CASSGYLWGGNSPLHF
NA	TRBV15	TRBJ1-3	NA	TGTGCCACCAGCAGAGAGGGGAGTTACTCTGGAAACACCATATATTTT	CATSREGSYSGNTIYF
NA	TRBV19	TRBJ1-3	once	TGTGCCAGTAGTTTCCCGATGACAGCTCACTCTGGAAACACCATATATTTT	CASSFPMTAHSGNTIYF
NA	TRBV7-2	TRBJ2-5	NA	TGTGCCAGCAGCTTAATTACAGGACACCAAGAGACCCAGTACTTC	CASSLITGHQETQYF
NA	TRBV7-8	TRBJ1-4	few	TGTGCCAGCAGCTCCGGGAGGACAGAGGACCGGCGTCGTGAAAAACTGTTTTTT	CASSSGRTEDRRREKLFF
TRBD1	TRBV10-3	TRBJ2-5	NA	TGTGCCATCAGTGAGTCGGGGACAGGGGGCTTCGAGACCCAGTACTTC	CAISESGTGGFETQYF
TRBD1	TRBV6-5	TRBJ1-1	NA	TGTGCCAGCAGTCCCAGGGGGATAAACACTGAAGCTTTCTTT	CASSPRGINTEAFF
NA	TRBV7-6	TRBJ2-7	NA	TGTGCCAGCAGCTTCGGGGGAGGTAGGGCCTACGAGCAGTACTTC	CASSFGGGRAYEQYF